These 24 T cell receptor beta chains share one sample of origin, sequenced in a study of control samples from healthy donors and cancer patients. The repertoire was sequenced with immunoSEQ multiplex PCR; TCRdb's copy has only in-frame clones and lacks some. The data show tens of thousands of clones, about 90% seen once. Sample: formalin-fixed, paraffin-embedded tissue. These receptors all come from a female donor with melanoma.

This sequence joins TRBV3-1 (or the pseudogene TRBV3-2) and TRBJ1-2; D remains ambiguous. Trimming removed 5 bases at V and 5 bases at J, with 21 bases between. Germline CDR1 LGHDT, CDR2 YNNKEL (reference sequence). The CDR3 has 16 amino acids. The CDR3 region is CASSKSIRAATYGYTF. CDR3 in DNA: TGTGCCAGCAGCAAATCAATCCGGGCAGCTACTTATGGCTACACCTTC.

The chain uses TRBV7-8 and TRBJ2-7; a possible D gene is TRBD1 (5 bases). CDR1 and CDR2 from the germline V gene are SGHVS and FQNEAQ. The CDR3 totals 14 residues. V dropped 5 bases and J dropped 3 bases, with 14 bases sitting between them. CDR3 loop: CASSTRTLLYEQYF. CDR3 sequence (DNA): TGTGCCAGCAGCACCCGGACACTCCTCTACGAGCAGTACTTC.

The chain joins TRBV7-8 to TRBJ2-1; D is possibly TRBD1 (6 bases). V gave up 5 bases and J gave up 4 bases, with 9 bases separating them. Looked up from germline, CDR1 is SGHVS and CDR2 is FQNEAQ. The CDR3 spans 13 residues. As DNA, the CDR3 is TGTGCCAGCAGCCCAGGGGATTACAATGAGCAGTTCTTC. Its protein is CASSPGDYNEQFF.

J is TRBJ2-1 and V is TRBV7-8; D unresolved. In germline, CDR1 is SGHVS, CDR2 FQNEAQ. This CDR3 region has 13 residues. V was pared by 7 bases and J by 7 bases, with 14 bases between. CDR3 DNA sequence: TGTGCCAGCACCCGGGCATTTGGAAATGAGCAGTTCTTC. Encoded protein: CASTRAFGNEQFF.

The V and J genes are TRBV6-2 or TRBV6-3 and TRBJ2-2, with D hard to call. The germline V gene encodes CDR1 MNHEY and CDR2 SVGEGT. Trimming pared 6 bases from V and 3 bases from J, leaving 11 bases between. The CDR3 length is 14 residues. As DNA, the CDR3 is TGTGCCAGCAGCCAAATAAGCGACACCGGGGAGCTGTTTTTT. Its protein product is CASSQISDTGELFF.

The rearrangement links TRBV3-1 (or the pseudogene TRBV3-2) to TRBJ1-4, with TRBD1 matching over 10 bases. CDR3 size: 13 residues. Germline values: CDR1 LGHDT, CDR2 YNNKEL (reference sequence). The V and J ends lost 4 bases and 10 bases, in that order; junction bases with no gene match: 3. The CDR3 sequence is CASSRQGAGKLFF. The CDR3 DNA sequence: TGTGCCAGCAGCCGACAGGGGGCAGGAAAACTGTTTTTT.

The CDR3, as DNA: TGTGCCAGCAGTGAGTCTTCACACGGGGGTTTCTTT. This codes for CASSESSHGGFF. The gene calls are TRBV2 and TRBJ1-1, with a possible D match to TRBD1 (5 bases). CDR3 length: 12 amino acids. The ends were cut back, 3 bases at V and 13 bases at J, with 15 bases in the middle. The germline V gene encodes CDR1 SNHLY and CDR2 FYNNEI.

The CDR3 bases are TGTGCCTGGACCCGGACTAGCGGGACTGGTGAGCAGTTCTTC. Translation: CAWTRTSGTGEQFF. V is TRBV30 and J is TRBJ2-1, with 12 bases identical to TRBD2. The CDR3 contains 14 residues. Germline CDR1 GTSNPN, CDR2 SVGIG (reference sequence). The junction had 7 bases not matched to a gene; V was cut back by 4 bases and J by 9 bases.

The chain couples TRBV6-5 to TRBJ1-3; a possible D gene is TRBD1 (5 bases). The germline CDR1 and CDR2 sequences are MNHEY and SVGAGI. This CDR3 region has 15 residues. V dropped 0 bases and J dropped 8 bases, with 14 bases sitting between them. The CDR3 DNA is TGTGCCAGCAGTTACTCGGGGGGTAGTGAGGACACCATATATTTT. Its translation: CASSYSGGSEDTIYF.

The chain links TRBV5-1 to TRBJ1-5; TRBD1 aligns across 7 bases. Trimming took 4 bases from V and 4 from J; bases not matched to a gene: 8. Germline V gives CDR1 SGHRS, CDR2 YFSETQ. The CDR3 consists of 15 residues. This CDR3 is CASSPGTVWNQPQHF. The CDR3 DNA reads TGCGCCAGCAGCCCCGGGACAGTCTGGAATCAGCCCCAGCATTTT.

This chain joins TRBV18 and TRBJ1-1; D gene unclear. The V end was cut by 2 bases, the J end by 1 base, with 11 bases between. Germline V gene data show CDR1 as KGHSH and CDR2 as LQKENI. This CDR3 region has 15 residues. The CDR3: CASSPFESRNTEAFF. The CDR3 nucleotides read TGTGCCAGCTCACCATTTGAGTCTCGGAACACTGAAGCTTTCTTT. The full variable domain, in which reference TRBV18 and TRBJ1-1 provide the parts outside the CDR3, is NAGVMQNPRHLVRRRGQEARLRCSPMKGHSHVYWYRQLPEEGLKFMVYLQKENIIDESGMPKERFSAEFPKEGPSILRIQQVVRGDSAAYFCASSPFESRNTEAFFGQGTRLTVV.

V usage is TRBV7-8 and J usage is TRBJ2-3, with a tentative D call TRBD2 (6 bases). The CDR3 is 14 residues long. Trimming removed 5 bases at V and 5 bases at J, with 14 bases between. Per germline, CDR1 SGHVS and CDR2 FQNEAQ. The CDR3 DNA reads TGTGCCAGCAGCCGGGAGTTTCCACAAGATACGCAGTATTTT. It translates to CASSREFPQDTQYF.

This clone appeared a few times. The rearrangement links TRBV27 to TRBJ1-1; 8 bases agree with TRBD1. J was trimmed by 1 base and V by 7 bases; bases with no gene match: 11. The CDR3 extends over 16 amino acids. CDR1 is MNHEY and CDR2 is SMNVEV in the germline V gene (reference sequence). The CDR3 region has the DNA TGTGCCAGCACCCAATGGACAGGGTTGGGGAACACTGAAGCTTTCTTT. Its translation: CASTQWTGLGNTEAFF.

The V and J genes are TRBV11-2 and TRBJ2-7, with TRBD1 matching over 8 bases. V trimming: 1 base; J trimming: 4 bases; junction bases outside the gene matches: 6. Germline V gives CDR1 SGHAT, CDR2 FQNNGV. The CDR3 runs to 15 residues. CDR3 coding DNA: TGTGCCAGCAGCTTAGGTGTGGACAGGGTGTACGAGCAGTACTTC. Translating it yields CASSLGVDRVYEQYF.

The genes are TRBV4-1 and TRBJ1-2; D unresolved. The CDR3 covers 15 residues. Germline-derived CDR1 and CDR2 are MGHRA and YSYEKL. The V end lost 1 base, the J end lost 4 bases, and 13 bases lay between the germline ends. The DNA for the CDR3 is TGCGCCAGCAGCCAAGTAGTAACGGACCGCTATGGCTACACCTTC. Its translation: CASSQVVTDRYGYTF.

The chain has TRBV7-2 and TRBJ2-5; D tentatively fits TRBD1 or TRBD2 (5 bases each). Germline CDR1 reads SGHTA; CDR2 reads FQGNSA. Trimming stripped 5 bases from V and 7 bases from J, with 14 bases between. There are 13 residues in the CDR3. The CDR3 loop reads CASSRGLDGTQYF. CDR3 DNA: TGTGCCAGCAGCCGGGGCCTCGACGGGACCCAGTACTTC.

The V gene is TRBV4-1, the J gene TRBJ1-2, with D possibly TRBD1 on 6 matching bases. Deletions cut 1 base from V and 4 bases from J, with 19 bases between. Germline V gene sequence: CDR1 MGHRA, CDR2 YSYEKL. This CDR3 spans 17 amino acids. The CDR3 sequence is CASSQVPGGGRIYGYTF. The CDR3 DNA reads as TGCGCCAGCAGCCAAGTCCCGGGGGGGGGCAGGATCTATGGCTACACCTTC.

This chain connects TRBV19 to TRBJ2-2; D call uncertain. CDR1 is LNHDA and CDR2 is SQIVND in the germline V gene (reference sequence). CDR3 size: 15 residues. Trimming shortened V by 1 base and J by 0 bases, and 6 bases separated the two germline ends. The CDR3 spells CASSIGQANTGELFF. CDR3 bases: TGTGCCAGTAGTATAGGTCAAGCGAACACCGGGGAGCTGTTTTTT.

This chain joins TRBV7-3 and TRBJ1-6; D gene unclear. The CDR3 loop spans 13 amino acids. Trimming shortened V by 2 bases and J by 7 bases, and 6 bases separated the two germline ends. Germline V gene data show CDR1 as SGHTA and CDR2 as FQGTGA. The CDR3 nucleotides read TGTGCCAGCAGCTTAGGCCCCAATTCACCCCTCCACTTT. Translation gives CASSLGPNSPLHF.

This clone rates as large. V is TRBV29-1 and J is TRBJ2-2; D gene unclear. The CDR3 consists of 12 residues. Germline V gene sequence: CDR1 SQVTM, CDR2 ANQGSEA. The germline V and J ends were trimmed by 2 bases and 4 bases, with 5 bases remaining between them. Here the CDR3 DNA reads TGCAGCGTTGAACTGATCACCGGGGAGCTGTTTTTT. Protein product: CSVELITGELFF.

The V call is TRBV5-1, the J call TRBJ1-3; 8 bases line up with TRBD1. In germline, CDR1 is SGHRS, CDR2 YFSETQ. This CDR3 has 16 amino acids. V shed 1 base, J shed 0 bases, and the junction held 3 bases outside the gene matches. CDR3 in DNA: TGCGCCAGCAGCTTGACAGGGGGTACCTCTGGAAACACCATATATTTT. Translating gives CASSLTGGTSGNTIYF.

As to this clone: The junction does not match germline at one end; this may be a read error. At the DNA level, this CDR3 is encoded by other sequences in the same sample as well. CDR3 region: CASSQIRREAQYF. CDR3 nucleotide sequence: TGTGCTAGCAGCCAGATTAGGAGGGAGGCGCAGTACTTC. This rearrangement joins TRBV4-2 to TRBJ2-7, with D possibly matching TRBD2 (6 bases). Germline loops: CDR1 LGHNA, CDR2 YNFKEQ. The CDR3 contains 13 residues.

The CDR3 protein is CASSQDWLDTYNEQFF. The CDR3 coding sequence is TGCGCCAGCAGCCAAGATTGGCTAGACACCTACAATGAGCAGTTCTTC. The V gene is TRBV4-3, the J gene TRBJ2-1, with unresolved D. V lost 0 bases to trimming and J lost 2 bases, with 11 bases between them. CDR1 is LGHNA, CDR2 YSLEER, per germline. This CDR3 is built from 16 residues.

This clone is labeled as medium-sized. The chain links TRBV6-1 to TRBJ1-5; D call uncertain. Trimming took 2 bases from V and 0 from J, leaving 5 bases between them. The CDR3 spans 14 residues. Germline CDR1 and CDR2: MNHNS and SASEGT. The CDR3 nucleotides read TGTGCCAGCAGTGAACGGATTAGCAATCAGCCCCAGCATTTT. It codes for CASSERISNQPQHF.